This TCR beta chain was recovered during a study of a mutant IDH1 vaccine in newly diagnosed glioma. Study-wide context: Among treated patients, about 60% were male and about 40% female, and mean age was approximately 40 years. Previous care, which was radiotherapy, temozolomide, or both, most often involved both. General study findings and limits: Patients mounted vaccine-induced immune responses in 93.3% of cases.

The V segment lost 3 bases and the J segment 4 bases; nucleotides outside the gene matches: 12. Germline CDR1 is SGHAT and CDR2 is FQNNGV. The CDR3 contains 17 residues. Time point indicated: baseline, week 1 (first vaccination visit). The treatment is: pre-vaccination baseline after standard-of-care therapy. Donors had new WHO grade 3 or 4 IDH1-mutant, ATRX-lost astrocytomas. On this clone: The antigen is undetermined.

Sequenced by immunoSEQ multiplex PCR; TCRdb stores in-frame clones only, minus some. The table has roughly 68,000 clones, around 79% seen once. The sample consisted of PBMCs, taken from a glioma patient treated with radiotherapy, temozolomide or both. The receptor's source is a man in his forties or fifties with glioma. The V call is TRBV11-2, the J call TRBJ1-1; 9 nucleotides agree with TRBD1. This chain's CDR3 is CASSFSSGQGLGTEAFF. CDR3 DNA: TGTGCCAGCAGCTTTTCCTCAGGACAGGGGTTGGGCACTGAAGCTTTCTTT.